This note documents a single T cell receptor beta chain sequence. There are 16 residues in the CDR3. The germline V gene has CDR1 SGHNT and CDR2 YYREEE (reference sequence). V gave up 1 base and J gave up 8 bases, with 18 bases separating them. In the authors' methods: Amplification of reference gene primers provided the estimated nucleated cell counts. Profiled with immunoSEQ multiplex PCR; TCRdb holds only in-frame clones, not every one. The V and J calls and clone size come from that table; D and trimming were worked out from the DNA. Among under 200,000 clones listed, 80% to 85% were seen once. The data were taken from a study of blood T cell repertoires in COVID-19. Study at large: Sources were T cells, B-cell-depleted T cells, or PBMCs; the material itself was cDNA or gDNA.

Sequencing was done on a sample of peripheral blood. V gene TRBV5-4 combines with J gene TRBJ1-4, with D possibly matching TRBD1 (5 bases). The clonotype originates from a woman aged 60 to 75 with acute or convalescent COVID-19. In DNA form, the CDR3 reads TGTGCCAGCAGCTTGTCGCGGGGTCCCAGGGAGGAAAAACTGTTTTTT. Residues: CASSLSRGPREEKLFF. The full variable domain, rest sourced from reference TRBV5-4 and TRBJ1-4, is ETGVTQSPTHLIKTRGQQVTLRCSSQSGHNTVSWYQQALGQGPQFIFQYYREEENGRGNFPPRFSGLQFPNYSSELNVNALELDDSALYLCASSLSRGPREEKLFFGSGTQLSVL.